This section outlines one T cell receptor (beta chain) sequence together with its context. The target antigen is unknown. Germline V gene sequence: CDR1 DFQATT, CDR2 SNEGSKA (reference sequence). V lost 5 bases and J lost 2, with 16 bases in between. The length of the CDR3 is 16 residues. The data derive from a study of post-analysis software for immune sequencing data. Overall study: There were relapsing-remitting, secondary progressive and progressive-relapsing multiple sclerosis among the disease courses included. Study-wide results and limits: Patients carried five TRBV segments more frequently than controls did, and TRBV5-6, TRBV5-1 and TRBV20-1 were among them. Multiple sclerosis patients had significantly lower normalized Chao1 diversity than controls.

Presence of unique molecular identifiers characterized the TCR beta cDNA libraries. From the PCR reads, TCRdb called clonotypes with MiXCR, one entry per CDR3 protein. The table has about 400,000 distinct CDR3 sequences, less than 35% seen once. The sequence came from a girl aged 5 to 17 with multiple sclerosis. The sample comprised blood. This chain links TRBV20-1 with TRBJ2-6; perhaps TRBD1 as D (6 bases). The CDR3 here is CSASYREEAGANVLTF. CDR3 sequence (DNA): TGCAGTGCTTCTTACAGGGAAGAGGCTGGGGCCAACGTCCTGACTTTC.